Sequencing of this TCR beta chain was carried out in a study of blood T cell repertoires in COVID-19. In the authors' methods: Reference gene primers were amplified, and this amplification served to estimate nucleated cell counts. Clones were sequenced by immunoSEQ multiplex PCR, and TCRdb holds only the in-frame ones, with some missing. V and J calls and clone size are those listed in that table; D and trimming were worked out from the DNA. The sample holds fewer than 350,000 clones, roughly 89% seen once. Adults between roughly 18 and 90 years of age took part from 20 to 25 US areas. Assignments of participants to cohorts depended upon their own reported clinical history. Among Cohort 3 donors, those recovered had two negative PCRs, clearance, or symptom resolution. There are 14 residues in the CDR3. Trimming removed 0 bases at V and 4 bases at J, with 9 bases between. Germline V gene sequence: CDR1 LGHDT, CDR2 YNNKEL (reference sequence).

The V call is TRBV3-1 (or the pseudogene TRBV3-2), the J call TRBJ1-2, with D unresolved. The TCR comes from a man aged 55-75 years who had recovered from COVID-19. The sequencing input was PBMCs or T cells enriched from blood (not recorded which). This CDR3 is CASSQDWNSYGYTF. The CDR3 DNA reads as TGTGCCAGCAGCCAAGATTGGAACAGCTATGGCTACACCTTC.